This entry features one TCR beta chain sequence. The protocol was immunoSEQ multiplex PCR, while the TCRdb copy is restricted to in-frame clones and leaves out a portion. The sample holds about 340,000 clones, about 88% seen once. The sample comes from a study of blood T cell repertoires in COVID-19. Overall study context: Researchers got acute and convalescent COVID-19 samples from the United States, Italy and Spain.

The clonotype originates from a woman in her seventies with COVID-19, enrolled during active disease. Sequencing was done on a sample of peripheral blood.

CDR3 bases: TGTGCCAGCAGCGTGTCAGGGGTTCTGGCACCCCTCCACTTT. This sequence encodes CASSVSGVLAPLHF. V gene TRBV9 combines with J gene TRBJ1-6; a possible D gene is TRBD1 (6 bases). Germline CDR1 is SGDLS and CDR2 is YYNGEE. The V end lost 2 bases, the J end lost 11 bases, and 14 bases lay between the germline ends. CDR3 length: 14 residues.